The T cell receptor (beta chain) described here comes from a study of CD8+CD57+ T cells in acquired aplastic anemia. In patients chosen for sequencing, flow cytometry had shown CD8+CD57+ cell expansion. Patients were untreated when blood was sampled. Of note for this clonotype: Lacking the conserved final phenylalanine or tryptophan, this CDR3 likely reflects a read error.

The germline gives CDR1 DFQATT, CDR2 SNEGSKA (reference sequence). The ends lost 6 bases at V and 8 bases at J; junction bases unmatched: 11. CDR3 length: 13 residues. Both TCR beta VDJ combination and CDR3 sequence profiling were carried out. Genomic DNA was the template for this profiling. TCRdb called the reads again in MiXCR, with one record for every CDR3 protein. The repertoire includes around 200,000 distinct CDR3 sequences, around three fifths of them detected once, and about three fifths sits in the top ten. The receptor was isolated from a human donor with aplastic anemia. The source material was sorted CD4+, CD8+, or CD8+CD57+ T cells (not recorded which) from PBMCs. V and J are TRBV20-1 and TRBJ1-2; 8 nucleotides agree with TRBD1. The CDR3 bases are TGCAGTGCAGCGGCAGGACAGGGCTGGGGCTACACCCTC. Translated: CSAAAGQGWGYTL.